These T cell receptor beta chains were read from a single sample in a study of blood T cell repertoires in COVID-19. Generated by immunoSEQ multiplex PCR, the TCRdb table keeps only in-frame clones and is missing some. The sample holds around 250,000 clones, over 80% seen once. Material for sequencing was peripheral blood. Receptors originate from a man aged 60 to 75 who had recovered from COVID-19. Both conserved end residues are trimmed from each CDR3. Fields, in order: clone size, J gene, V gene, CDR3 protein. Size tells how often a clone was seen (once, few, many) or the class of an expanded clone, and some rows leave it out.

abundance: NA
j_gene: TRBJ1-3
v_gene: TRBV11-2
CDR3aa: ASSLDGGFYGTIY

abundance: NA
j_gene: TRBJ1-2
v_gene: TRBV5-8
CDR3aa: ASSSNDPGQRTGYT

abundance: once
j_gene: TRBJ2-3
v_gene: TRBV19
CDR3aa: ASSPPPGSGSFDTQY

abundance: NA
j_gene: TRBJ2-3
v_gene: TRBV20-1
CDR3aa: SASRLAGGSTDTQY

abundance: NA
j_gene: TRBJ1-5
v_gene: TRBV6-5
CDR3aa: ASSYGGTGQPQH

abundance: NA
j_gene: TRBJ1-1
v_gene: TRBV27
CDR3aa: ASPDSDEAEAF

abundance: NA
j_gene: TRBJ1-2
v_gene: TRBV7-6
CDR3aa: ASSEGGPRANYGYT

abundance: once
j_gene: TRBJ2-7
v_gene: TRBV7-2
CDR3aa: ASKENVYEQY

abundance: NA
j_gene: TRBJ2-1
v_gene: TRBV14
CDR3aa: ASSQEGASGGAREQF

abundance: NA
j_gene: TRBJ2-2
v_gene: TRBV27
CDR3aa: ASSRGPGGGELF

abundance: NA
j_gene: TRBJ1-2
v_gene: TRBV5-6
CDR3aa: ASDTYRGDYGYT

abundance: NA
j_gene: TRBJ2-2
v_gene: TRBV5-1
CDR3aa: ASSLTGLGTGELF

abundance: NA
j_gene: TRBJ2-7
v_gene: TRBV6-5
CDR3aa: ASRGDRGPYEQY

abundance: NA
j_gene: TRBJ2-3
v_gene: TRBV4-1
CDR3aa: ASSQDRDRHTQY

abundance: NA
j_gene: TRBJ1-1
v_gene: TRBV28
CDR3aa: ASSLTENTEAF

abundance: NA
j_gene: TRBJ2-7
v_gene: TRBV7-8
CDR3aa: ASSLVRQSMRD

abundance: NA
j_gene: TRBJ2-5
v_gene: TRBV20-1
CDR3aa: SASGTQQETQY

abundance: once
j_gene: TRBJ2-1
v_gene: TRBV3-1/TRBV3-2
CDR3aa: ASGDSPYNEQF

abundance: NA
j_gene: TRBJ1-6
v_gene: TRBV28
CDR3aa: ASSLEGQGLNSPLH

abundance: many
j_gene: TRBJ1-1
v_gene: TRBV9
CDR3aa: ASSVAGTGRTEAF

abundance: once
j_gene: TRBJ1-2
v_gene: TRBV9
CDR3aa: ASSSGWANYGYT

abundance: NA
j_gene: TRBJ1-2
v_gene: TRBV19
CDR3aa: ASSTRTGSSWGYT

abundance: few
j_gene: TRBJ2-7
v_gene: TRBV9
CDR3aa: ASSRTAYEQY

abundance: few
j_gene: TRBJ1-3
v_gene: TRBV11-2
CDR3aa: ASSLEGGRGNTIY

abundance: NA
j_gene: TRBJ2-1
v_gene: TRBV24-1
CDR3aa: ATSRQDGDEQF

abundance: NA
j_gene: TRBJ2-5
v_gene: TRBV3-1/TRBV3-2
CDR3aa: ASSQRETQY

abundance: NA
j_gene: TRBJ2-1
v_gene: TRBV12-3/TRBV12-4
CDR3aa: ASSLGPNEQF

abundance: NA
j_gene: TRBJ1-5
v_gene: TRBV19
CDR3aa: ASNFLNRGQERPQH

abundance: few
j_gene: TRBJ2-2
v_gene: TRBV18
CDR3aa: ASSSLTRPANTGELF

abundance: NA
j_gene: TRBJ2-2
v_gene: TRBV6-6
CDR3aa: ASSYGRADTGELF

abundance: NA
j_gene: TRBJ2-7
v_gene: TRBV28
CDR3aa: ASRDLRTGSSYEQY